These 32 T cell receptor beta chains were sequenced from one sample in a study of blood T cell repertoires in COVID-19. The repertoire was sequenced with immunoSEQ multiplex PCR; TCRdb's copy has only in-frame clones and lacks some. Among around 200,000 clones, about 85% were seen once, and the ten largest hold about a sixth. Sequenced input: peripheral blood. The receptors were gathered from an elderly woman with active or convalescent COVID-19.

This clone came up once. The J gene is TRBJ2-1, the V gene TRBV11-3; D is ambiguous. The V and J ends lost 5 bases and 11 bases respectively, with 10 bases between them. The germline V gene has CDR1 SGHNT and CDR2 YENEEA. This CDR3 is built from 11 residues. CDR3 sequence (DNA): TGTGCCAGCAGCCCCGACTGGCAGCAGTTCTTC. It translates to CASSPDWQQFF.

This rearrangement joins TRBV5-1 to TRBJ1-2, with 7 nucleotides matching TRBD1. V trimming: 0 bases; J trimming: 1 base; junction bases outside the gene matches: 9. This CDR3 comprises 17 residues. In germline, CDR1 is SGHRS, CDR2 YFSETQ. CDR3 residues: CASSLAPLQGINYGYTF. DNA for the CDR3: TGCGCCAGCAGCTTGGCCCCCCTACAGGGGATTAACTATGGCTACACCTTC. Supplemented by reference TRBV5-1 and TRBJ1-2, the full variable domain reads KAGVTQTPRYLIKTRGQQVTLSCSPISGHRSVSWYQQTPGQGLQFLFEYFSETQRNKGNFPGRFSGRQFSNSRSEMNVSTLELGDSALYLCASSLAPLQGINYGYTFGSGTRLTVV.

This sequence joins TRBV5-5 and TRBJ1-2; TRBD1 matches at 7 bases. The junction had 4 bases not matched to a gene; V was cut back by 3 bases and J by 5 bases. This CDR3 contains 13 residues. Per germline, CDR1 SGHKS and CDR2 YYEKEE (reference sequence). The CDR3 spells CASSSQGPYGYTF. DNA for the CDR3: TGTGCCAGCAGCTCACAGGGGCCGTATGGCTACACCTTC.

The chain links TRBV19 to TRBJ1-5; possible D gene TRBD1, 6 bases. The germline gives CDR1 LNHDA, CDR2 SQIVND (reference sequence). CDR3 length: 18 residues. V was shortened by 0 bases and J by 4 bases, with 19 bases between the two germline ends. The chain's CDR3 is CASSIDDRDISLNQPQHF. As DNA, the CDR3 is TGTGCCAGTAGTATAGACGACCGGGACATCTCCTTAAATCAGCCCCAGCATTTT. Full variable domain (rest looked up from reference TRBV19 and TRBJ1-5): DGGITQSPKYLFRKEGQNVTLSCEQNLNHDAMYWYRQDPGQGLRLIYYSQIVNDFQKGDIAEGYSVSREKKESFPLTVTSAQKNPTAFYLCASSIDDRDISLNQPQHFGDGTRLSIL.

The chain links TRBV5-4 to TRBJ2-1; D possibly corresponds to TRBD2 (6 bases). Germline assignment: CDR1 SGHNT and CDR2 YYREEE (reference sequence). This CDR3 is 15 amino acids long. V lost 3 bases and J lost 1, with 11 bases in between. The CDR3 sequence: CASSSTRGSYNEQFF. The CDR3, as DNA: TGTGCCAGCAGCTCGACTAGAGGATCCTACAATGAGCAGTTCTTC. Based on the CDR3 plus reference TRBV5-4 and TRBJ2-1, the full variable domain is ETGVTQSPTHLIKTRGQQVTLRCSSQSGHNTVSWYQQALGQGPQFIFQYYREEENGRGNFPPRFSGLQFPNYSSELNVNALELDDSALYLCASSSTRGSYNEQFFGPGTRLTVL.

The rearrangement uses TRBV9 and TRBJ1-5, with 9 bases that match TRBD1. The CDR3 totals 15 residues. CDR1 and CDR2 (germline): SGDLS, YYNGEE. J gave up 6 bases and V 0 bases, and 4 bases lay outside the gene matches. The CDR3 DNA reads TGTGCCAGCAGCGTAGGAACAGGGGGCGGTCAGCCCCAGCATTTT. Translation: CASSVGTGGGQPQHF.

The chain uses TRBV28 and TRBJ1-3, with 9 bases matching TRBD1. V was pared by 6 bases and J by 0 bases, with 3 bases of the junction left unmatched. The CDR3 extends over 15 amino acids. Germline V gives CDR1 MDHEN, CDR2 SYDVKM. This chain's CDR3 is CASRDRGYSGNTIYF. The CDR3, as DNA: TGTGCCAGCAGGGACAGGGGCTACTCTGGAAACACCATATATTTT.

This clone has more than one count but fewer than ten. This sequence joins TRBV7-8 and TRBJ2-1; no firm D call. In germline, CDR1 is SGHVS, CDR2 FQNEAQ. V shed 2 bases and J shed 4 bases, with 9 bases lying between them. The CDR3 spans 14 residues. The CDR3 protein is CASSLNSPYNEQFF. The CDR3 nucleotides read TGTGCCAGCAGCTTAAACAGTCCTTACAATGAGCAGTTCTTC. Complete variable domain (other parts from reference TRBV7-8 and TRBJ2-1): GAGVSQSPRYKVAKRGQDVALRCDPISGHVSLFWYQQALGQGPEFLTYFQNEAQLDKSGLPSDRFFAERPEGSVSTLKIQRTQQEDSAVYLCASSLNSPYNEQFFGPGTRLTVL.

The V call is TRBV9, the J call TRBJ2-3, with 13 bases matching TRBD2. V trimming: 3 bases; J trimming: 3 bases; junction bases outside the gene matches: 7. CDR3 length equals 17 residues. Germline CDR1 and CDR2: SGDLS and YYNGEE. The CDR3 DNA sequence: TGTGCCAGCAGCGCAACGGGACTAGCGGGACGAACAGATACGCAGTATTTT. This encodes CASSATGLAGRTDTQYF.

The CDR3 reads CASSIPGTRFNEQFF. In DNA, the CDR3 is TGTGCCAGTAGTATCCCTGGGACTAGATTCAATGAGCAGTTCTTC. This chain links TRBV19 with TRBJ2-1; 8 positions match TRBD2. The CDR3 is made up of 15 amino acids. Germline trimming cut 3 bases from V and 6 bases from J; bases unmatched to any gene: 7. From germline, CDR1 is LNHDA and CDR2 SQIVND (reference sequence).

The gene calls are TRBV5-1 and TRBJ2-1; possibly TRBD2 for D (6 bases). Germline V gene lookup returns CDR1 SGHRS and CDR2 YFSETQ. The V end was cut by 2 bases, the J end by 8 bases, with 17 bases between. This CDR3 region has 15 residues. CDR3: CASSFLTGAQDEQFF. CDR3 sequence (DNA): TGCGCCAGCAGCTTTCTGACGGGAGCTCAGGATGAGCAGTTCTTC.

The chain links TRBV5-6 to TRBJ2-2; 11 nucleotides line up with TRBD2. CDR1 is SGHDT and CDR2 is YYEEEE in the germline V gene. This CDR3 is 16 amino acids long. V was clipped by 3 bases and J by 7 bases; unmatched bases: 8. CDR3: CASSSTLAGVSGELFF. CDR3 DNA: TGTGCCAGCAGCTCGACACTAGCGGGAGTCAGCGGGGAGCTGTTTTTT.

This clone has just one count. The chain is built from TRBV6-5 and TRBJ2-7, with D possibly matching TRBD1 (7 bases). This CDR3 is 15 amino acids long. CDR1 is MNHEY, CDR2 SVGAGI, per germline. Deletions cut 2 bases from V and 4 bases from J, with 15 bases between. CDR3 region: CASSYMGRGRYEQYF. Written as DNA, the CDR3 is TGTGCCAGCAGTTACATGGGCAGGGGGAGGTACGAGCAGTACTTC.

This clone turned up a few times. The chain has TRBV30 and TRBJ1-1; D is uncertain. The V end lost 3 bases, the J end lost 1 base, and 12 bases lay between the germline ends. Looked up from germline, CDR1 is GTSNPN and CDR2 is SVGIG (reference sequence). The CDR3 has 14 amino acids. CDR3 sequence (DNA): TGTGCCTGGAGGATAAAGGCGGGGAACACTGAAGCTTTCTTT. Encoded protein: CAWRIKAGNTEAFF.

Comments on this clone: Relative to the germline gene, one junction end is altered; a read error may explain this. This chain uses TRBV18 with TRBJ2-7; 10 nucleotides match TRBD1. Germline CDR1 reads KGHSH; CDR2 reads LQKENI. The CDR3 has 15 residues. Here the CDR3 reads CASSPRTGGFYEQYF. The CDR3, as DNA: TGTGCCAGCTCGCCACGGACAGGGGGGTTCTACGAGCAGTACTTC.

In this sample, this clone turned up a few times. This chain links TRBV7-7 with TRBJ2-1, with TRBD1 matching over 10 bases. V gave up 4 bases and J gave up 6 bases; unmatched junction bases: 12. The CDR3 runs to 17 residues. From germline, CDR1 is SSHAT and CDR2 FNYEAQ (reference sequence). This CDR3 reads CASSYGGTGVKVNEQFF. The CDR3 coding sequence is TGTGCCAGCAGCTACGGAGGGACAGGGGTAAAAGTCAATGAGCAGTTCTTC.

The chain recombines TRBV29-1 with TRBJ2-1; 12 bases match TRBD2. This CDR3 is 14 amino acids long. With 6 bases clipped from V and 2 bases from J, the junction kept 2 bases outside the gene matches. The germline V gene has CDR1 SQVTM and CDR2 ANQGSEA. CDR3: CSVRLAGAYNEQFF. The CDR3 DNA reads TGCAGCGTGAGACTAGCGGGGGCCTACAATGAGCAGTTCTTC.

J is TRBJ2-7 and V is TRBV21-1; the table assigns TRBD1, which was not confirmed against the DNA. TRBV21-1 is marked as a pseudogene. The CDR3 contains 16 residues. The CDR3 reads CASSLKVGQGGHEQYF. The CDR3 region has the DNA TGTGCCAGCAGCCTTAAAGTGGGACAGGGTGGTCACGAGCAGTACTTC.

This clone has only a few counts. The chain joins TRBV3-1 (or the pseudogene TRBV3-2) to TRBJ2-7; a possible D gene is TRBD2 (6 bases). CDR1 and CDR2 from the germline V gene are LGHDT and YNNKEL (reference sequence). V was cut by 5 bases and J by 2 bases, with 13 bases left in between. This CDR3 is built from 14 residues. As DNA, the CDR3 is TGTGCCAGCAGCGCTACGGGACTTACCTACGAGCAGTACTTC. This codes for CASSATGLTYEQYF.

This chain joins TRBV16 and TRBJ1-6, with a possible D match to TRBD1 (5 bases). Trimming cost V 3 bases and J 5 bases, with 14 bases left between them. The CDR3 is made up of 16 amino acids. CDR1 is KGHSY, CDR2 FQNENV, per germline. The DNA of the CDR3 is TGTGCCAGCAGCCATCTCAACCCAGGGCATAATTCACCCCTCCACTTT. Translation: CASSHLNPGHNSPLHF.

The table lists this clone with a count of one. The V gene is TRBV21-1, the J gene TRBJ2-3; TRBD2, the table's D call, was not compared with the DNA. TRBV21-1 is classified as a pseudogene. The CDR3 extends over 17 amino acids. CDR3 protein: CATRLAGGFGFPDTQYF. CDR3 coding DNA: TGTGCCACCAGGCTAGCGGGAGGATTCGGCTTTCCAGATACGCAGTATTTT.

This CDR3 is CASSLADSPYEQYF. The CDR3 DNA reads as TGTGCCAGCAGCTTGGCCGACAGTCCCTACGAGCAGTACTTC. V is TRBV5-4 and J is TRBJ2-7; D may be TRBD1 (5 bases). Trimming took off 0 bases at V and 2 bases at J, with 9 bases between the two ends. The CDR3 length is 14 residues. Germline V gives CDR1 SGHNT, CDR2 YYREEE (reference sequence).

The chain carries TRBV4-3 and TRBJ1-1; 7 nucleotides match TRBD1. Losses at the gene ends were 3 bases for V and 7 bases for J; bases not matched to a gene: 8. The germline CDR1 and CDR2 sequences are LGHNA and YSLEER. CDR3 length: 14 residues. CDR3 coding DNA: TGCGCCAGCAGCCAGGGGGATAGGGACAGTGAAGCTTTCTTT. Translation: CASSQGDRDSEAFF.

The chain recombines TRBV19 with TRBJ2-2; 7 nucleotides match TRBD1. V dropped 5 bases and J dropped 2; count of bases not matched to a gene: 8. Per germline, CDR1 LNHDA and CDR2 SQIVND (reference sequence). This CDR3 has 16 residues. CDR3 sequence: CASSYYRGRNTGELFF. The CDR3 nucleotides are TGTGCCAGTAGTTACTACAGGGGCCGAAACACCGGGGAGCTGTTTTTT.

The J gene is TRBJ1-4, the V gene TRBV9; D not certain. The length of the CDR3 is 12 residues. The V gene's germline CDR1 is SGDLS and CDR2 YYNGEE. Deletions cut 4 bases from V and 8 bases from J, with 9 bases between. CDR3 coding DNA: TGTGCCAGCAGCCCGCAGAAGGAAAAACTGTTTTTT. Protein product: CASSPQKEKLFF.

This clone has a single count. The gene calls are TRBV23-1 and TRBJ2-5; possible D gene TRBD1, 6 bases. TRBV23-1 is an ORF, with its function uncertain. The CDR3 totals 15 residues. V gave up 6 bases and J gave up 3 bases, with 17 bases separating them. CDR3 sequence (DNA): TGCGCCAGCAGGCCTGATCTCCAGGGGAAAGAGACCCAGTACTTC. Protein: CASRPDLQGKETQYF.

The chain uses TRBV4-2 and TRBJ2-5, with 12 positions matching TRBD1. The trim removed 5 bases at V and 4 bases at J, leaving 11 bases unmatched. Germline CDR1 and CDR2: LGHNA and YNFKEQ. The CDR3 is made up of 17 amino acids. CDR3 coding DNA: TGTGCCAGCAGCTTAGACCCGGGACAGGGGGCTCCAGAGACCCAGTACTTC. Protein sequence: CASSLDPGQGAPETQYF.

The V and J genes are TRBV5-1 and TRBJ2-3, with D unclear. Germline V gene data show CDR1 as SGHRS and CDR2 as YFSETQ. Between the trimmed V and J ends, which lost 1 base and 5 bases, there was a span of 8 bases. The CDR3 is 13 amino acids. CDR3: CASSLLTQDTQYF. The CDR3 nucleotides are TGCGCCAGCAGCTTGTTGACACAAGATACGCAGTATTTT.

The V and J genes are TRBV18 and TRBJ2-7, with 11 nucleotides matching TRBD1. V was clipped by 5 bases and J by 2 bases; unmatched bases: 5. This CDR3 has 15 residues. The germline V gene encodes CDR1 KGHSH and CDR2 LQKENI. The CDR3 reads CASSASGQGAYEQYF. CDR3 DNA: TGTGCCAGCTCAGCGTCGGGACAGGGGGCCTACGAGCAGTACTTC. Full variable domain (outside the CDR3, taken from reference TRBV18 and TRBJ2-7): NAGVMQNPRHLVRRRGQEARLRCSPMKGHSHVYWYRQLPEEGLKFMVYLQKENIIDESGMPKERFSAEFPKEGPSILRIQQVVRGDSAAYFCASSASGQGAYEQYFGPGTRLTVT.

The CDR3 coding sequence is TGTGCCAGCAGCCAAACAGGGACAGTTGAATACACCTTC. The encoded protein is CASSQTGTVEYTF. The V gene is TRBV7-8, the J gene TRBJ1-2, with TRBD1 matching over 7 bases. The CDR3 extends over 13 amino acids. The junction had 11 bases not matched to a gene; V was cut back by 5 bases and J by 11 bases. Germline values: CDR1 SGHVS, CDR2 FQNEAQ.

J is TRBJ2-1 and V is TRBV7-9; 8 nucleotides line up with TRBD2. Losses at the gene ends were 4 bases for V and 1 base for J; bases not matched to a gene: 12. The CDR3 spans 18 residues. Germline assignment: CDR1 SEHNR and CDR2 FQNEAQ (reference sequence). Here the CDR3 DNA reads TGTGCCAGCAGCTCGTCCTATGGGCGGGAGGATTCCTACAATGAGCAGTTCTTC. Its protein product is CASSSSYGREDSYNEQFF.

This chain connects TRBV19 to TRBJ1-4; 7 nucleotides match TRBD1. There are 15 residues in the CDR3. Trimming took 4 bases from V and 7 from J; bases not matched to a gene: 9. Germline V gene lookup returns CDR1 LNHDA and CDR2 SQIVND (reference sequence). CDR3 bases: TGTGCCAGTAGTACGAACAGGGGCTCGAGTGAAAAACTGTTTTTT. Protein product: CASSTNRGSSEKLFF.